The T cell receptor beta chain described here comes from a study of shared clonotypes between healthy human individuals. Using immunoSEQ multiplex PCR, the repertoire was profiled, and TCRdb retains in-frame clones only, with some absent. The sample lists about 2.2 million clones; just over 90% were seen once. With 5 bases removed from V and 4 bases from J, the gap between germline ends came to 15 bases. The germline V gene encodes CDR1 LNHDA and CDR2 SQIVND (reference sequence). This CDR3 is 14 amino acids long. Terminally differentiated effector memory CD45RA+ cells were excluded by CCR7 positive selection of CD45RO-negative cells.

The V and J genes are TRBV19 and TRBJ2-7, with a weak D call TRBD1 (5 bases). This receptor was taken from a man younger than 35 in good health. Some clones in this sample may be carry-over from other donors' samples. Sample: naive CD8+ T cells from PBMCs. For the CDR3, the DNA is TGTGCCAGTAGTGATCTAGGGGCTCGGTACGAGCAGTACTTC. It encodes CASSDLGARYEQYF.